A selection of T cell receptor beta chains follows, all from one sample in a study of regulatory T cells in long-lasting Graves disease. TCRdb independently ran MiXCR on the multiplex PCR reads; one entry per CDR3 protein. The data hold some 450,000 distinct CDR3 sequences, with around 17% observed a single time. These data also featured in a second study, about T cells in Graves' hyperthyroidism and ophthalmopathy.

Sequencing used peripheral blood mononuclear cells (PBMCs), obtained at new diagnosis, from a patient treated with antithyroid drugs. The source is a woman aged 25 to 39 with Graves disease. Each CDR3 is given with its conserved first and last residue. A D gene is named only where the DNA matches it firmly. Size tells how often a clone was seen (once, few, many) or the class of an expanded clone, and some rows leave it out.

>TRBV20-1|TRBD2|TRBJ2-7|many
CSARFLRLAGNHYEQYF
TGCAGTGCTAGATTTTTAAGACTAGCGGGAAACCATTACGAGCAGTACTTC
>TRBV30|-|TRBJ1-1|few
CACQGEGEAFF
TGTGCCTGTCAGGGTGAAGGGGAAGCTTTCTTT
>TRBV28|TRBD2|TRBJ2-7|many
CASSLSTGLAGGTPLEQYF
TGTGCCAGCAGTTTATCTACGGGACTAGCGGGAGGTACCCCCCTCGAGCAGTACTTC
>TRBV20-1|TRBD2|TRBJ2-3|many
CSATGTSGRRGDTQYF
TGCAGTGCTACCGGGACTAGCGGGAGGAGGGGGGATACGCAGTATTTT
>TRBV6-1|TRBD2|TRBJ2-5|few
CASGGLSGETQYF
TGTGCCAGCGGGGGACTATCGGGAGAGACCCAGTACTTC
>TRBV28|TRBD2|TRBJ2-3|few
CASSLYPGLAGPSTDTQYF
TGTGCCAGCAGTTTATACCCGGGACTAGCGGGACCTAGCACAGATACGCAGTATTTT
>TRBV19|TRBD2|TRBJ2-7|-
CASSIGGRNSYEQYF
TGTGCCAGTAGTATAGGCGGGAGGAACTCCTACGAGCAGTACTTC
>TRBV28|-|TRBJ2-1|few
CASSTGLLAPGNEQFF
TGTGCCAGCAGCACCGGCCTACTAGCACCCGGGAATGAGCAGTTCTTC
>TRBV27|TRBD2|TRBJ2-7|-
CASSGTSGTMGF
TGTGCCAGCAGTGGGACTAGCGGGACGATGGGTTTC
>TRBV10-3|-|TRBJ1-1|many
CAISEGRRGTEAFF
TGTGCCATCAGTGAGGGCAGGAGGGGTACTGAAGCTTTCTTT
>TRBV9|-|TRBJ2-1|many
CASSGRELEQFF
TGTGCCAGCAGCGGCCGGGAGCTTGAGCAGTTCTTC
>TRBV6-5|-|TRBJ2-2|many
CASSSGIALSGTEELFF
TGTGCCAGCAGTTCCGGGATCGCCTTAAGTGGGACCGAGGAGCTGTTTTTT
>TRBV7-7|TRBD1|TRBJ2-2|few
CASSPRDRPYTGELFF
TGTGCTAGCAGCCCCCGGGACAGGCCCTACACCGGGGAGCTGTTTTTT
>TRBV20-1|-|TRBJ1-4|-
CSASRDTRGRSEKLFF
TGCAGTGCTTCTCGGGACACCAGGGGCCGGAGTGAAAAACTGTTTTTT
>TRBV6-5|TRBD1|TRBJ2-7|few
CASSYMDRGPYEQYF
TGTGCCAGCAGTTACATGGACAGGGGGCCGTACGAGCAGTACTTC
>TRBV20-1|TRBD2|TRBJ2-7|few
CSALAGGYSYEQYF
TGCAGTGCACTAGCGGGAGGGTACTCCTACGAGCAGTACTTC
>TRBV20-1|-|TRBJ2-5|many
CSARPTSRWETQYF
TGCAGTGCTAGACCGACTAGTCGTTGGGAGACCCAGTACTTC
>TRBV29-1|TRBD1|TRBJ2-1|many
CSVGQKWSNNEQFF
TGCAGCGTGGGACAGAAGTGGTCCAACAATGAGCAGTTCTTC
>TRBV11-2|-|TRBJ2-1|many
CASSSFTGGNYNEQFF
TGTGCCAGCAGCTCTTTCACAGGCGGGAACTACAATGAGCAGTTCTTC
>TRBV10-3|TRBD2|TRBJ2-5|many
CAISESRSGRARETQYF
TGTGCCATCAGTGAGTCGCGAAGCGGGAGGGCCCGAGAGACCCAGTACTTC
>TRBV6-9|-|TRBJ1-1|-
CASSYGGGRNTEAFF
TGTGCCAGCAGTTACGGGGGTGGCAGGAATACTGAAGCTTTCTTT
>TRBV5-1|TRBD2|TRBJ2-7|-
CASSLGTSETEQYF
TGCGCCAGCAGCTTAGGGACTAGCGAGACTGAGCAGTACTTC
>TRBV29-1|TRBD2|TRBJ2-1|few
CSVSLKREIYNEQFF
TGCAGCGTGTCCCTCAAGCGGGAGATCTACAATGAGCAGTTCTTC